What follows is one T cell receptor (beta chain) and its context. In the original analysis: Nucleated cell number was recorded as an estimate derived from reference gene primer amplification. Libraries were prepared by immunoSEQ multiplex PCR; TCRdb keeps only in-frame clonotypes and omits some of them. V and J calls and clone size are given by that table; D and trimming were obtained from the DNA. The profile shows about 150,000 clones, over 60% of them singletons. Germline V gene lookup returns CDR1 SNHLY and CDR2 FYNNEI. The germline V and J ends were trimmed by 4 bases and 10 bases, with 20 bases remaining between them. The CDR3 covers 16 residues. The record originates from a study of blood T cell repertoires in COVID-19. Whole-study context: The origin of the acute and convalescent COVID-19 samples was the United States, Italy and Spain. PBMCs, B-cell-depleted T cells, or T cells were the source of the cDNA or gDNA that made up the material.

The TCR sequence derives from a man aged 50 to 60 with acute or convalescent COVID-19. The source material was peripheral blood. The chain joins TRBV2 to TRBJ1-6; possible D gene TRBD1, 5 bases. For the CDR3, the DNA is TGTGCCAGCAGTGGGCCACAAGGGGCCCTGGGGTCACCCCTCCACTTT. This sequence encodes CASSGPQGALGSPLHF.